This T cell receptor (beta chain) was retrieved from a study of T cell responses to AZD1222 COVID-19 vaccine. Assay used: immunoSEQ multiplex PCR; TCRdb lists only in-frame clones, some missing. The sample shows approximately 170,000 clones, approximately 89% of them seen only once. The CDR3 has 15 amino acids. V shed 5 bases and J 10 bases; nucleotides not matched to a gene: 12. Germline V gene lookup returns CDR1 MNHEY and CDR2 SVGAGI. The input for sequencing was peripheral blood, taken on day 0 of AZD1222 vaccination. This receptor was identified in an adult in good health. This rearrangement joins TRBV6-5 to TRBJ1-4, with 8 bases lining up with TRBD1. The CDR3: CASSTTRTGIGKLFF. The CDR3 region has the DNA TGTGCCAGCAGTACCACCCGGACAGGGATCGGAAAACTGTTTTTT.